This section outlines one T cell receptor beta chain sequence together with its context. V shed 5 bases and J shed 5 bases, with 11 bases lying between them. The CDR3 spans 13 residues. This sample stems from a study of blood T cell repertoires in COVID-19. Study as a whole: PBMCs, B-cell-depleted T cells, or T cells provided the cDNA or gDNA that made up the material.

Measured with immunoSEQ multiplex PCR; TCRdb has only the in-frame clones, and not every one. The sample lists about 140,000 clones; 80% were seen once. V gene TRBV12-3 or TRBV12-4 combines with J gene TRBJ2-3; maybe TRBD1 (6 bases). The TCR comes from a man aged 65 to 79 who had recovered from COVID-19. Sample: peripheral blood. CDR3 sequence: CASSIGQKDTQYF. CDR3 nucleotides: TGTGCCAGCAGTATCGGACAGAAAGATACGCAGTATTTT.